Sequencing of this TCR beta chain was carried out in a study of cytomegalovirus exposure and HLA in healthy donors (dated by TCRdb to between 2016 and 2019). Study-level background: An earlier analysis of 587 of the donors reported about 260 Gb of sequence data and approximately 120 million unique TCR beta sequences obtained from 180 million or so T cells. Approximately 300 gigabases of sequencing data and around 85 million unique TCR sequences made up an early release that covered roughly 670 HLA-typed donors. Of the 300 to 500 genotyped donors, 81% were placed in the genetic ancestry cluster associated with self-reported Caucasian donors. The study aimed to test whether signatures of past pathogen exposure could be identified by cataloging public T cell receptors. The study profiled the T cell repertoires of 550 to 700 subjects by immunosequencing and related them to cytomegalovirus serostatus. In addition to the first cohort of 666 subjects, a separate validation cohort of 120 different subjects was used. To predict cytomegalovirus infection status, the study brought together high-throughput TCR immunosequencing, statistical association of individual TCRs with disease status, and machine learning. A later analysis re-analyzed previously published TCR beta repertoires from hundreds of donors and added high-resolution HLA genotyping to study TCR occurrence patterns. The later analysis used no new phenotypic data to find candidate immune exposures, relying instead on TCR beta sequences and their occurrence across donors. An earlier analysis of several hundred of the donors applied high-throughput TCR beta sequencing to assess whether each TCR beta V gene segment acted as functional or pseudogenic. Donor age, sex, ethnicity and CMV serostatus were compiled together with the repertoire data. A later genetic analysis took genome-wide SNP genotypes for about three fifths of the 666 donors and used that subset as a discovery cohort. All discovery cohort repertoires had been generated on a single sequencing platform. Both class I and class II loci were covered by HLA typing, at four-digit resolution. The number of donors typed differed by locus, with about 629-640 for A, B, C, DRB1 and DQB1, approximately 500 for DQA1, 600 to 610 for DPA1, and under 490 for DPB1. Five DR-DQ haplotypes were handled as single units for association and clustering, since linkage in the cohort was strong. Among some 410 genotyped donors of the cohort, an average of approximately 230,000 unique TCR beta nucleotide sequences were sequenced per donor, roughly a sixth of them non-productive.

Regarding this clone: This receptor's antigen is unknown. The record has no base qualities; no much larger clone is one base away.

Paper-wide results and their limitations: Because HLA typing was missing for some donors at each locus, association tests included only the typed subset. A later analysis found that TCR association rates varied across HLA loci, with DRB1 alleles showing the most associated TCRs and HLA-C alleles the fewest. Sequencing depth was assumed to be roughly uniform across donors in the presence/absence analyses, though that assumption may not hold. Over 15 rarely observed V segments, including chromosome 9 orphons, were excluded from the earlier analysis of about 500 of the donors because counts were too low. Linkage disequilibrium might explain the correlated functional status among segregating V segments, but an unknown experimental factor could not be ruled out. While some public TCRs were present in many individuals, most TCR sequences turned up only very rarely across donors. In an earlier analysis of roughly 560 of the donors, most TCR beta V segments were observed in productive rearrangements about 87% or about 30% of the time, broadly matching IMGT annotations. A later genetic analysis reported fewer N-insertions in productive TCRs among donors in an Asian-associated ancestry cluster than the approximately 670-donor mean. In both the original and validation cohorts, the classifier was reported to diagnose cytomegalovirus status with high specificity and sensitivity. The sequencing pipeline was judged likely to have produced a cluster of highly shared sequence variants as a technical artifact. Some IMGT-functional V segments, including TRBV6-2 and TRBV6-3, could not be distinguished by the 87-base-pair reads and were therefore excluded. Compared with equally common non-associated chains, HLA-associated TCR beta chains in a later analysis were more clonally expanded and had lower generation probabilities. A later analysis reported that several top co-occurrence clusters appeared linked to parvovirus B19, influenza, CMV and Epstein-Barr virus. The cohort was sequenced for TCR beta chains only, and without alpha or paired-chain data the features that could be detected were limited. Specific HLA alleles were associated with over 15,000 TCR beta sequences at a false discovery rate of 0.05 in a later analysis. When HLA alleles, especially DR and DQ, strongly co-occurred, attributing TCR associations to individual alleles was difficult. The authors suggested that the approach could potentially be extended to other disease states and immunological phenotypes. Three of the identified cytomegalovirus-associated TCR beta chains were confirmed in vitro to be specific for cytomegalovirus antigens. For the cohort, immune exposure information was limited to CMV serostatus. An association between a missense DCLRE1C variant and V-gene and J-gene trimming of TCR beta chains was found in a later genetic analysis and replicated in an independent cohort. Most CMV-associated TCR beta chains appeared to be HLA-restricted in a later analysis, and the HLA associations seemed to be driven largely by CMV exposure. A further reported finding was that TCR beta sequences accurately predicted the HLA-A and HLA-B alleles for most subjects in the first cohort. The study gave a list of under 200 TCR beta chains associated with cytomegalovirus.

Libraries were prepared through the immunoSEQ multiplex PCR assay. A mixture of 60 forward primers for TCR Vbeta segments and 13 reverse primers for TCR Jbeta segments was used in the multiplex PCR. A multiplex PCR assay on genomic DNA amplified the CDR3 region of rearranged TCR beta genes. Amplified TCR beta libraries were sequenced as 87-base-pair reads on the Illumina HiSeq System. The published analysis was carried out like this. Across the 600 to 700 repertoires, a later analysis counted tens of millions of unique TCR beta chains, some 11 million of which were shared by at least two donors. Raw reads were error-corrected and collapsed into unique sequences with a nearest-neighbor algorithm that merged closely related sequences to remove PCR and sequencing errors. Alignment of CDR3 sequences to IMGT reference sequences was used to assign V, D and J gene segments. For a sequence to be retained, at least a six-nucleotide match to both a V gene segment and a J gene segment was required. Rearrangements were classified as productive when the CDR3 lacked stop codons and remained in frame with V and J, and all other rearrangements were classified as non-productive. Following IMGT convention, CDR3 was defined as the stretch from the second conserved V-encoded cysteine up to the conserved J-encoded phenylalanine. The earlier analysis of about 610 of the donors excluded any sequence lacking an unambiguous match to a single V gene segment. An earlier analysis of 587 of the donors called V segments functional above 56.7% productive rearrangements and segregating when the between-donor standard deviation exceeded 5%. A statistical classification framework was developed to diagnose cytomegalovirus status using the catalog of TCR beta chain sequences. A later analysis assigned V and J genes by comparing TCR nucleotide sequences with IMGT/GENE-DB human TR gene sequences. In a later analysis, CDR3 sequences and most-parsimonious VDJ recombination scenarios were assigned using the TCRdist pipeline. In a later analysis, each TCR beta chain was defined by its CDR3 amino acid sequence together with its V-gene family, and reads lacking a unique V-gene family were excluded. As a way to deal with suspected cross-contamination and a sequencing artifact, a later analysis dropped roughly 620 nucleotide sequences that were highly shared and had low generation probability. A later analysis calculated a clonal expansion index for each public chain from normalized within-repertoire ranks of inferred template counts. A later analysis computed generation probabilities with a VDJ recombination model fitted to out-of-frame rearrangements, and checked the results against IGoR. Hypergeometric tests were used in a later analysis to score TCR-TCR, TCR-HLA and TCR-CMV co-occurrence, with a repertoire-size bias correction applied to the TCR pairs. In a later analysis, false discovery rates were estimated by permuting HLA or CMV assignments 20 times. In a later analysis, co-occurring TCRs were grouped with DBSCAN, and TCRdist sequence similarity was added when clustering was performed within HLA-allele-positive subsets. Repertoires with fewer than 30,000 or more than 120,000 public chains, plus five repertoires with anomalous nucleotide sharing, were excluded from co-occurrence clustering. TCRdb stores this immuneACCESS table with in-frame sequences only. Part of the clones is absent; in the studies checked, under half of the shortfall reflects unresolved V genes, and no reason is known for the rest. For V, J and clone size, that table is used; D and trimming come from the DNA. This sample comprises about 120,000 clones, approximately 65% of them detected only once. In total, the top ten clones hold less than 2% of the sample.

In total, 630 or so healthy bone marrow donors made up the cohort. All cohort members were sampled while nominally healthy, although unrecorded immune exposures were likely present. The donor tested CMV seronegative and was one of the 352 seronegative cohort members. A peripheral blood sample was provided by each donor, and peripheral blood mononuclear cells were used for TCR beta sequencing. Genomic DNA extraction from the blood cell samples was performed with the Qiagen DNeasy Blood Extraction Kit. The germline V end is reduced by 4 bases and the J end by 5 bases; junction bases left unmatched: 6. Looking up the germline V gene yields CDR1 SGHDN and CDR2 FVKESK. The cysteine opens and the phenylalanine closes a CDR3 of 14 amino acids. Only the CDR3 part of the read is kept: 42 bases, read in frame from the first base.

Rearrangement joined TRBV14 to TRBJ2-7; 9 bases in the junction line up with TRBD1. This sequence was found in a young man in good health and CMV-seronegative. The sample was PBMCs. The CDR3 region has the sequence CASSPRDRVHEQYF. The nucleotides read TGTGCCAGCAGCCCCCGGGACAGGGTACACGAGCAGTACTTC.